This T cell receptor (beta chain) was documented in a study of spatial heterogeneity in lung cancer. Study context: Unique TCR and UMI combinations averaged more than ten appearances each in raw reads.

By share, this clonotype ranks as medium-sized. The antigen remains unidentified. J gave up 2 bases and V 4 bases, and 10 bases lay outside the gene matches. This CDR3 is 16 amino acids long. CDR1 and CDR2 from the germline V gene are MGHRA and YSYEKL. Study-level findings and limits: Tumors with more nonsynonymous mutations had more expanded intratumoral alpha and beta TCRs.

MiXCR was run by TCRdb on the 5' RACE reads, yielding one entry per CDR3 protein. The sample consists of 14,000 or so distinct CDR3 sequences, about 4.8% of them appearing once. Time point in this sample: sample taken at primary tumor resection. The donor population consisted of 72 patients with untreated, early-stage non-small cell lung cancer. The source material was lung tumor tissue, sampled at surgery. The clonotype comes from a female donor with early-stage non-small cell lung cancer. The J gene is TRBJ2-5, the V gene TRBV4-1; 7 bases align to TRBD1. CDR3 amino acids: CASSPRQGGSQETQYF. CDR3 DNA sequence: TGCGCCAGCAGCCCCCGACAGGGCGGATCTCAAGAGACCCAGTACTTC.